This T cell receptor (beta chain) comes out of a study of blood T cell repertoires in COVID-19 (TCRdb year 2020). Background on the whole study: Samples covering the acute and convalescent phases of COVID-19 were provided by collaborators in the United States, Italy and Spain. The material from the prospective study consisted of cDNA or gDNA derived from T cells, B-cell-depleted T cells, or PBMCs. The dataset comprised deeply sampled blood TCRbeta repertoires from subjects exposed to, actively infected with, or recovered from COVID-19. The repertoires were released in a freely available public database meant as a resource for research on the immune response to SARS-CoV-2. The samples were drawn from two sources: the first 160 participants of the ongoing ImmuneRACE study, and over 1,000 subjects contributed by 6 global collaborators. Nearly every sample came with metadata listing a de-identified subject ID, COVID-19 status, age in years and sex. Where available, HLA class I and class II types were obtained from metadata supplied by the sample provider rather than from assay-based typing.

Regarding this clone: The antigen it binds to is not known. No per-base quality is available; no much larger clone lies one base away.

The immunoSEQ Assay, a bias-controlled multiplex PCR, was used to amplify TCRbeta CDR3 regions from genomic DNA. The authors' analysis ran thus. Within the assay, amplification of reference gene primers was used to estimate how many nucleated cells each sample contained. To quantify the absolute abundance of each unique TCRbeta CDR3 rearrangement, sequence reads were collapsed and filtered. For each sample, productive Simpson clonality was calculated by taking the square root of Simpson's diversity index across productive rearrangements. TCRdb limited this immuneACCESS table to in-frame rearrangements with V and J called. A share of clones is missing; checked studies link under half to unresolved V genes, and the rest is unexplained. D and trimming come from the DNA, and the V and J calls and clone size come from that table. In this sample the table shows 310,000 or so clones, approximately 90% of which occur a single time. The biggest ten clones account for around 2.2% of the sample.

Looking up the germline V gene yields CDR1 MDHEN and CDR2 SYDVKM. Between the V and J ends, shortened by 4 bases and 6 bases respectively, the junction contains 10 bases. From cysteine to phenylalanine, the CDR3 is 12 amino acids long. CDR3 DNA is the only sequence kept; it has 36 bases, read in frame from the first base. In Seattle, one collaborating source enrolled patients while the infection was active and tracked those patients longitudinally over the course of disease. Collaborating institutions collected whole blood in K2EDTA tubes following their own protocols. Collaborator samples were shipped for TCRbeta analysis as frozen whole blood, isolated PBMCs, or DNA extracted from either sample type. General conclusions and limits of the study: The quantity of clinical and demographic metadata differed by source and by participant and was supplied without curation.

The sequence joins TRBV28 to TRBJ2-7; confidence is insufficient to name the D gene. This clonotype originated in a woman in her twenties or thirties with COVID-19, enrolled during active disease. Sequencing input: peripheral blood. The sequenced DNA is TGTGCCAGCAGTTCAATCTACTCCGAGCAGTACTTC. Its amino acids are CASSSIYSEQYF.